This T cell receptor beta chain was observed in a study of OX40 agonist ivuxolimab in advanced cancers. As for the study more broadly: The costimulatory receptor OX40 (CD134) was targeted by ivuxolimab, a fully human IgG2 agonistic monoclonal antibody. The paper covers the monotherapy dose-escalation part of the phase I ivuxolimab trial, which included N of about 51 patients. Partial responses occurred in three dose-escalation patients: two with cutaneous melanoma and one with hepatocellular carcinoma. Intravenous ivuxolimab was administered to patients every 2 weeks at six dose levels: 0.01, 0.1, 0.3, 1.5, 3 and 10 mg/kg. A male proportion of approximately 83% and a mean age of approximately 58 years, ranging from roughly 23 to 90, were recorded for the dose-escalation cohort. Of the 50 or so patients in dose escalation, 19 had hepatocellular carcinoma, roughly 15 had melanoma, 9 had renal cell carcinoma and 9 had head and neck cancer. Prior anti-PD-1, anti-PD-L1 or anti-CTLA-4 therapy was permitted, and checkpoint inhibitors had been received by under 50% of dose-escalation patients. The point of sequencing TCRbeta in the periphery was to test whether ivuxolimab changed TCR sequence diversity and drove clonal T-cell expansion. What the work shows at the level of the full study, not this receptor alone: Which antigens the clonally expanded peripheral T cells were specific for was not determined. At doses of 0.1 to 3.0 mg/kg, clonal expansion of both CD4+ and CD8+ blood T cells was observed from baseline to week 6. Low levels of normalized T-cell clonal expansion were also seen in some nonresponding patients. On average, CD8+ T cells showed more expanded clones than CD4+ T cells after ivuxolimab. In partial responders in the 0.1-3.0 mg/kg groups, normalized peripheral clonal expansion was found to be among the lowest, especially among CD8+ T cells.

The trial excluded patients who had a history of autoimmune disease or were on systemic immunosuppression. Peripheral blood for TCR sequencing was drawn from every dose cohort at baseline, at cycle 4 day 1 and at cycle 7 day 1. The samples were drawn from a first-in-human, open-label, multicenter phase I dose-escalation trial of ivuxolimab. Adults with locally advanced or metastatic head and neck squamous cell, hepatocellular, melanoma or renal cell carcinoma were enrolled in the trial. Before TCR sequencing, CD4+ and CD8+ T cells were separately sorted from peripheral blood. To sequence the TCRbeta CDR3 region, genomic DNA was isolated from the sorted cells. The immunoSEQ Assay was used for sequencing of TCRbeta CDR3 regions. Sourced from immuneACCESS, this table was stored by TCRdb with only in-frame sequences that have V and J called. A share of the clones is absent; for the studies checked, an unresolved V gene accounts for under half, and the remainder has no known explanation. The table for this sample lists around 21,000 clones; more than 75% of them were counted only once. The ten biggest clones cover 37% of the sample.

As encoded in the germline V gene (reference sequence), CDR1 is SEHNR while CDR2 is FQNEAQ. Reading from cysteine to phenylalanine, the CDR3 counts 15 amino acids. Only the CDR3 region is kept as DNA, spanning 45 bases read in frame from base 1. The V and J ends are trimmed by 4 bases and 7 bases, leaving 16 bases between them. Turning to this clone: The antigen this receptor binds is unknown. No much larger clone is present one base from it, and per-base qualities are unavailable.

The specimen comprised CD4+ or CD8+ T cells sorted from blood, sampled in a trial of the OX40 agonist ivuxolimab. The V gene is TRBV7-9 and the J gene is TRBJ1-4, and possibly TRBD1, on 6 matching bases. The TCR was taken from an adult with an advanced solid tumor such as melanoma, head and neck, liver or kidney cancer. This receptor carries the CDR3 CASSWGRGEVEKLFF. The nucleotides are TGTGCCAGCAGCTGGGGCAGGGGAGAAGTTGAAAAACTGTTTTTT.